This TCR beta chain was documented in a study of T cells after posttransplantation cyclophosphamide. This clone was observed at least ten times. V lost 7 bases, J lost 3 bases, and 9 bases lay in between. Per germline, CDR1 SNHLY and CDR2 FYNNEI. The CDR3 contains 13 residues. Data came from immunoSEQ multiplex PCR; TCRdb stores just in-frame clones and leaves some out. Recorded here are under 15,000 clones, none singletons. The clonotype comes from a woman aged 40 to 50 in good health, CMV-negative, and a related stem cell transplant donor. This chain joins TRBV2 and TRBJ2-2; D is unresolved. The sequenced sample consisted of PBMCs. The CDR3 loop is CASTLLHTGELFF. CDR3 sequence (DNA): TGTGCCAGCACCCTTCTTCACACCGGGGAGCTGTTTTTT.